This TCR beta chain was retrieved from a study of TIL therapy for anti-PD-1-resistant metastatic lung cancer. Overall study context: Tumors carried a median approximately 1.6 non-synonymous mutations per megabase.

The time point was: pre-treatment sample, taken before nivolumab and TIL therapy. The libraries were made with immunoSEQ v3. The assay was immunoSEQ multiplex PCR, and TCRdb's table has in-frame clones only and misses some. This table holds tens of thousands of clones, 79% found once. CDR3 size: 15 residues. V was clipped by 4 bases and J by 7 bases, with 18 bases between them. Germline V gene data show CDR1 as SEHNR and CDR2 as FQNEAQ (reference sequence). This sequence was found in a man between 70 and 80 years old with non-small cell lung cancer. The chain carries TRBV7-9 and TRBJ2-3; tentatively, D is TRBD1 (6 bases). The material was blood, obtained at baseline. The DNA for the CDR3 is TGTGCCAGCAGCTCTTTCCGGGACATCGCAAATACGCAGTATTTT. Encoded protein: CASSSFRDIANTQYF. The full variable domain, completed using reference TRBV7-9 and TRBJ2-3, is DTGVSQNPRHKITKRGQNVTFRCDPISEHNRLYWYRQTLGQGPEFLTYFQNEAQLEKSRLLSDRFSAERPKGSFSTLEIQRTEQGDSAMYLCASSSFRDIANTQYFGPGTRLTVL.